This T cell receptor beta chain stems from a study of PD-1 blockade in classical Hodgkin lymphoma. Study results and caveats: Before treatment, complete responders showed about the same diversity as newly diagnosed patients.

Every patient experienced relapse after autologous stem cell transplantation, and brentuximab vedotin exposure varied. Per germline, CDR1 SGHTA and CDR2 FQGTGA. The CDR3 totals 15 residues. Trimming stripped 4 bases from V and 7 bases from J, with 16 bases between. The protocol was immunoSEQ multiplex PCR, while the TCRdb copy is restricted to in-frame clones and leaves out a portion. The table has approximately 36,000 clones, roughly three quarters seen once. The sample holds a few counts of this clone. Its antigen remains unidentified. The receptor was derived from a human donor with classical Hodgkin lymphoma. J is TRBJ2-2 and V is TRBV7-3; D remains ambiguous. This specimen was peripheral blood mononuclear cells (PBMCs), taken before the second cycle of nivolumab. This CDR3 reads CASSSGFPWGGELFF. The CDR3 coding sequence is TGTGCCAGCAGCTCCGGGTTTCCCTGGGGCGGGGAGCTGTTTTTT.